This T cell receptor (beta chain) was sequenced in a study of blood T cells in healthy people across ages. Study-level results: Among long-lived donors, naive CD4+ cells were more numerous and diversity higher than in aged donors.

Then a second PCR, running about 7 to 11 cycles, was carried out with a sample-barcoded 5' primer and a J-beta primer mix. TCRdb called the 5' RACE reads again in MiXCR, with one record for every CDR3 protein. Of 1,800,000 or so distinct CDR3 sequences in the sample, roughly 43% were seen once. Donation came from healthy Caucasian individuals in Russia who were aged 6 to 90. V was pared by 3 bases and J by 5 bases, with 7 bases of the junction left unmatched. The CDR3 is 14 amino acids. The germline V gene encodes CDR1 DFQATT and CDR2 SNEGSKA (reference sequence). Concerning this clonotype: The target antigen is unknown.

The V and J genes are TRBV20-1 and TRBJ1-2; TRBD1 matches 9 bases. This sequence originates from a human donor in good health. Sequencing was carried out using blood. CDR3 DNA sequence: TGCAGTGCTAGTACCGGGACAGGGATGTATGGCTACACCTTC. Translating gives CSASTGTGMYGYTF.